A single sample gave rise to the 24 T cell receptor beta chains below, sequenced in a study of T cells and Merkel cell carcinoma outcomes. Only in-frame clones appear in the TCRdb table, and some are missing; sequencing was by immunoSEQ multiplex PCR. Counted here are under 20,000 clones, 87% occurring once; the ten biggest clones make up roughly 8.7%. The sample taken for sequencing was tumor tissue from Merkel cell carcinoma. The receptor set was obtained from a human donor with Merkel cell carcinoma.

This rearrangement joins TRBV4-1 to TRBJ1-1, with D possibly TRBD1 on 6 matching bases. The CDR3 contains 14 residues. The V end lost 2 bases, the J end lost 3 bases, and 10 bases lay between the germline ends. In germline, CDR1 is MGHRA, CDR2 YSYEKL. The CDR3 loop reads CASSQQGTYTEAFF. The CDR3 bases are TGCGCCAGCAGCCAACAGGGGACGTACACTGAAGCTTTCTTT.

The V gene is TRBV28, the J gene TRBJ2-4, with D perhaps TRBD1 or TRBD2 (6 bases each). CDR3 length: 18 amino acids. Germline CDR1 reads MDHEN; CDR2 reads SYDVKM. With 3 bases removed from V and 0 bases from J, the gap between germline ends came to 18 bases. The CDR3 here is CASSLWQGTGLAKNIQYF. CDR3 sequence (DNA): TGTGCCAGCAGTTTGTGGCAGGGGACGGGACTAGCCAAAAACATTCAGTACTTC.

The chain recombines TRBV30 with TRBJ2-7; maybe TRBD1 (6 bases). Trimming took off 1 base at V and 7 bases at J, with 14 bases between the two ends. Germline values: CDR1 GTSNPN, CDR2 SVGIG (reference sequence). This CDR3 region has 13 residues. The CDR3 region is CAWSAGRGYEQYF. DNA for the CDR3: TGTGCCTGGAGTGCGGGCAGGGGCTATGAGCAGTACTTC.

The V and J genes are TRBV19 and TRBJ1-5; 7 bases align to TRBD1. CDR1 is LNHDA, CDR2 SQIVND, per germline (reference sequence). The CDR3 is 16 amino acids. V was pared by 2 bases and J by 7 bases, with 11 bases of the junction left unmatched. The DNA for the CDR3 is TGTGCCAGTAGTATACGAAGTGGAGGGGGCGGGCAGCCCCAGCATTTT. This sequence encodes CASSIRSGGGGQPQHF.

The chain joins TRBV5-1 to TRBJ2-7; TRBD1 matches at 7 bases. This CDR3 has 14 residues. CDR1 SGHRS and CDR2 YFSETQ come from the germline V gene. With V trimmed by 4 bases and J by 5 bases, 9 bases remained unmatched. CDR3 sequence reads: CASSPTTGADEQYF. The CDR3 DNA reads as TGCGCCAGCAGCCCAACAACAGGGGCTGACGAGCAGTACTTC. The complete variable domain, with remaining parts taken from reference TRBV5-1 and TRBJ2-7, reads KAGVTQTPRYLIKTRGQQVTLSCSPISGHRSVSWYQQTPGQGLQFLFEYFSETQRNKGNFPGRFSGRQFSNSRSEMNVSTLELGDSALYLCASSPTTGADEQYFGPGTRLTVT.

The CDR3 loop is CRTQPQHF. The CDR3 DNA reads TGCAGGACTCAGCCCCAGCATTTT. The chain is built from TRBV20-1 and TRBJ1-5; D call uncertain. The CDR3 sequence is 8 residues long. Germline V lookup: CDR1 DFQATT, CDR2 SNEGSKA (reference sequence).

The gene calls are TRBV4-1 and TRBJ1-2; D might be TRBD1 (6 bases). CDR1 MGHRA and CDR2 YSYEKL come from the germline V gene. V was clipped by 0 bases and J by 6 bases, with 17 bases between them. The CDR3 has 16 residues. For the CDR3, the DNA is TGCGCCAGCAGCCAAGATAGGACAGTCCAAGGGGATGGCTACACCTTC. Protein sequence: CASSQDRTVQGDGYTF.

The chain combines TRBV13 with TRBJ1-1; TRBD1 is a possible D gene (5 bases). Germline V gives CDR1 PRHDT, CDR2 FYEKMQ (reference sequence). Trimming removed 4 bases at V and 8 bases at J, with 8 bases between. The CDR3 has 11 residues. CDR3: CASSSGQEAFF. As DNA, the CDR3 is TGTGCCAGCAGCTCAGGACAAGAAGCTTTCTTT.

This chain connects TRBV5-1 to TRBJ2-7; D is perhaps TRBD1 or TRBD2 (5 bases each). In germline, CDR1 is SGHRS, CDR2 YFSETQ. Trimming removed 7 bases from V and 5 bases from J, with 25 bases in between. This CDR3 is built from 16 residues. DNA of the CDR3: TGCGCCAGCGGACCTTCTTCCGGGACCCTAGGCAACGAGCAGTACTTC. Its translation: CASGPSSGTLGNEQYF.

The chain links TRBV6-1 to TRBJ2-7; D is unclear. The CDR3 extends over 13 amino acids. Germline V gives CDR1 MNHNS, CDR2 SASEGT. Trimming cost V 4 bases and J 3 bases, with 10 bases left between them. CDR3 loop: CASSAARYYEQYF. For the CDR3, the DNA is TGTGCCAGCAGTGCCGCCCGATACTACGAGCAGTACTTC.

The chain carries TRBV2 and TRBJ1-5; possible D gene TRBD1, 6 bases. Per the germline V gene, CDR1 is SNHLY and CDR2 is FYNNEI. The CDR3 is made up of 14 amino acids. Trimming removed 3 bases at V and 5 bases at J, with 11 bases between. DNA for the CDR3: TGTGCCAGCAGTGATGGGGGCCCCCATCAGCCCCAGCATTTT. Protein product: CASSDGGPHQPQHF.

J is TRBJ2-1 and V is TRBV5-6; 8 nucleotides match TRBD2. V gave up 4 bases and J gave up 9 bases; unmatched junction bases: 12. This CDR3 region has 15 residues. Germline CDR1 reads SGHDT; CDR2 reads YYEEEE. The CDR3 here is CASSPVSSGVPEQFF. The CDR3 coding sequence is TGTGCCAGCAGCCCTGTGAGTAGCGGGGTACCTGAGCAGTTCTTC.

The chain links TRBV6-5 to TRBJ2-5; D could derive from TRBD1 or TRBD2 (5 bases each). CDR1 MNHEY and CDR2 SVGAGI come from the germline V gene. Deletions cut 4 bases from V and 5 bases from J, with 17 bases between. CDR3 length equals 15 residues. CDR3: CASSSGTSPLETQYF. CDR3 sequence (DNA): TGTGCCAGCAGTTCTGGGACGTCTCCTCTCGAGACCCAGTACTTC.

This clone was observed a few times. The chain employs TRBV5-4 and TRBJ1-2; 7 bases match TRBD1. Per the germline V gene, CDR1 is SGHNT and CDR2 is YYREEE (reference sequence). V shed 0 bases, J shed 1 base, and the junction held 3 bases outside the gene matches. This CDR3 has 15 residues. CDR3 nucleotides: TGTGCCAGCAGCTTGGTTCAGGGGGGTAACTATGGCTACACCTTC. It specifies CASSLVQGGNYGYTF. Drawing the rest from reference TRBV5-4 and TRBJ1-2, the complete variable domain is ETGVTQSPTHLIKTRGQQVTLRCSSQSGHNTVSWYQQALGQGPQFIFQYYREEENGRGNFPPRFSGLQFPNYSSELNVNALELDDSALYLCASSLVQGGNYGYTFGSGTRLTVV.

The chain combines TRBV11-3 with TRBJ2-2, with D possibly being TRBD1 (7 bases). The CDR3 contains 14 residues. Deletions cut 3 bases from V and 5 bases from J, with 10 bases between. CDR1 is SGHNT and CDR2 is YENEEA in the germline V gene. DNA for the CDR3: TGTGCCAGCAGCTTGACAGGGACTACCGGGGAGCTGTTTTTT. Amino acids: CASSLTGTTGELFF.

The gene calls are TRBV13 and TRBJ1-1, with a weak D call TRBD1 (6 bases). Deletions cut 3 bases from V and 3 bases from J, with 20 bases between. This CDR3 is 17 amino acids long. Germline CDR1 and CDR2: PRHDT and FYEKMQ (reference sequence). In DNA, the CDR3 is TGTGCCAGCAGCTTTTTCCCCTTCAGGGGCGAGGACACTGAAGCTTTCTTT. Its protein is CASSFFPFRGEDTEAFF.

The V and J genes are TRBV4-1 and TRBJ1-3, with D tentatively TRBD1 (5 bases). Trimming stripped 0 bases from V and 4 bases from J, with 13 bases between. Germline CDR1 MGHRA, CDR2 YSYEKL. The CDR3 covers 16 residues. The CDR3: CASSQDRGVSGNTIYF. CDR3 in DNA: TGCGCCAGCAGCCAAGATAGAGGGGTAAGCGGAAACACCATATATTTT.

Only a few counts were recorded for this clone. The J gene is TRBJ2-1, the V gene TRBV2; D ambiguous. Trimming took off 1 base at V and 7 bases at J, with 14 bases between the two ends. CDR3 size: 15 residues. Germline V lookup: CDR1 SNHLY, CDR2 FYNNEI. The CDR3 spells CASSEDLPAANEQFF. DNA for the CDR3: TGTGCCAGCAGTGAAGATCTACCGGCGGCTAATGAGCAGTTCTTC.

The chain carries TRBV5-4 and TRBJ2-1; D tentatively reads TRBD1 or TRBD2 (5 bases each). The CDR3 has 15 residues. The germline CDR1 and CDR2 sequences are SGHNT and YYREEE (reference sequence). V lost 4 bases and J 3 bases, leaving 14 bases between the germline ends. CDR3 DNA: TGTGCCAGCAGCCTTCCGGGACGGATCTACAATGAGCAGTTCTTC. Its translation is CASSLPGRIYNEQFF.

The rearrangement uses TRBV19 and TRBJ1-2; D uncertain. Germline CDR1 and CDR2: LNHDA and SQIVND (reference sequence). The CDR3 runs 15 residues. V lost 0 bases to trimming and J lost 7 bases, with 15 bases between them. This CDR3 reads CASSIDPAIEAGYTF. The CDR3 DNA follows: TGTGCCAGTAGTATAGACCCGGCCATCGAGGCTGGCTACACCTTC.

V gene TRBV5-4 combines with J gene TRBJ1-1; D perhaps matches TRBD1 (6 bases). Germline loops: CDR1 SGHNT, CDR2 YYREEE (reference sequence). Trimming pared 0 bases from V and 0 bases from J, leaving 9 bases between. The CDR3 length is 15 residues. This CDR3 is CASSLEGGVNTEAFF. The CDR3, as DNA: TGTGCCAGCAGCTTGGAGGGGGGGGTGAACACTGAAGCTTTCTTT.

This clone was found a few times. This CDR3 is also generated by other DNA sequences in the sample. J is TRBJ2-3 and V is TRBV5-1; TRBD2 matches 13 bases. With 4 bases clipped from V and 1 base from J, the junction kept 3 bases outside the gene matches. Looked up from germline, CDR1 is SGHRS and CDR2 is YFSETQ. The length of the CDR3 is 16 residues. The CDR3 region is CASSPGTSGGTDTQYF. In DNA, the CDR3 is TGCGCCAGCAGCCCGGGGACTAGCGGGGGCACAGATACGCAGTATTTT.

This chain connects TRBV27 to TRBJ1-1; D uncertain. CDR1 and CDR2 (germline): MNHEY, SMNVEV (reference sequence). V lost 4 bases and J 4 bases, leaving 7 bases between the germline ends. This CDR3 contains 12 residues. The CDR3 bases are TGTGCCAGCAGTTCCGTTGGCACTGAAGCTTTCTTT. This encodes CASSSVGTEAFF.

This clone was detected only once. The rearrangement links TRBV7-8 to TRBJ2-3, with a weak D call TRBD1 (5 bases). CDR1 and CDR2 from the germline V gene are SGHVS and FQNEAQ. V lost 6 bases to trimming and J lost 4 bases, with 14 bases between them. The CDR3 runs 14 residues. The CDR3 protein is CASSTRVGADTQYF. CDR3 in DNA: TGTGCCAGCAGTACCAGAGTAGGGGCAGATACGCAGTATTTT.